Listed here is a single T cell receptor beta chain. Its antigen target is currently unknown. No base qualities exist here, and no much larger clone lies one base off it. The data were taken from a study of T cells after yellow fever vaccination (dated 2019 in TCRdb). Context from the whole study: Libraries from fractions with low cell numbers were prepared with the SMART-Seq v4 Ultra Low Input RNA kit. To follow T-cell clones before and after primary and booster YFV17D yellow fever vaccination, bulk TCR alpha and beta repertoires were sequenced over time. The cohort comprised two healthy male donors, one aged 18 to 30 and one aged 30 to 39 years. Blood samples were taken at several timepoints before and after primary and secondary immunization, and bulk PBMC replicates and cell subsets were isolated.

What the treatment or condition label conveys for this sample: live attenuated yellow fever vaccine strain. At every blood-draw timepoint, two biological replicates of bulk PBMCs were collected. A standard Ficoll-Paque protocol was used to isolate PBMCs from peripheral blood. TriZol was used to extract RNA from bulk PBMCs, CD4 and CD8 fractions, and dextramer-positive and dextramer-negative fractions. Results and caveats for the whole study, not just this receptor: Most clones expanded after primary vaccination were re-detected after the booster (almost 98% of CD4 and roughly 85% of CD8), suggesting broad memory maintenance. FACS-sorted repertoires could contain abundant contaminating clonotypes from the bulk population, so computational filtering was required. Only a couple of donors were included in the study, so the extent to which the findings can be generalized is limited. A small fraction of clonotypes appeared in both the CD4 and CD8 compartments, likely as a result of convergent recombination. Compared with the primary T-cell response, the secondary T-cell response was faster but weaker, reaching its peak on day 5 rather than on day 15.

Including cysteine and phenylalanine, the CDR3 has 16 amino acids. This entry keeps only the CDR3 DNA: 48 bases, framed from base 1. V is pared back by 5 bases and J by 4 bases, with 22 bases lying between the germline termini. In the germline V gene, CDR1 corresponds to SGHRS and CDR2 to YFSETQ. TCR cDNA was made using 5'RACE template switching, a step that added a universal primer site and unique molecular identifiers. Priming of cDNA synthesis was performed from both the TCR alpha and TCR beta constant segments. Library amplification used two PCR steps, and the second PCR step added sample barcodes and sequencing adapters. Sequencing of libraries was performed on Illumina HiSeq 2500 (2x100 bp) or NovaSeq (2x150 bp). For the original study's pipeline: Demultiplexing of reads and collapsing into UMI consensus sequences were performed with MIGEC, and V(D)J alignment was carried out with MiXCR. Clonotypes responding to the vaccine were identified with edgeR on replicate PBMC samples, with the criteria of FDR below 0.01 and a log2 fold change above 5 up to day 15. Each bulk clonotype received a CD4 or CD8 identity based on whether the sequenced CD4 or CD8 repertoire contained that clonotype at higher abundance. TCRdb reran the public reads through fastp at Q25 and MiXCR, keeping productive beta chains. All rows with the same CDR3 protein become a single entry with the most common DNA and genes. These V and J calls derive from TCRdb rather than the authors' analysis. The sample table holds roughly 310,000 distinct CDR3 sequences, of which over 8% were seen once. The top ten hold approximately 18% of the sample.

The chain couples TRBV5-1 to TRBJ2-7; a tentative D match to TRBD2 spans 6 bases. This sequence was found in a young man who received the YFV17D yellow fever vaccine. This specimen was PBMCs, taken on the day of the first yellow fever vaccination. The bases read TGCGCCAGCAGTCCGGTGGGGGGTCCCATCCCTTACGAGCAGTACTTC. This translates into CASSPVGGPIPYEQYF.